The 32 T cell receptor beta chains in this list originate from one sample, sequenced in a study of cytomegalovirus exposure and HLA in healthy donors. PCR was performed using 60 Vbeta and 13 Jbeta primers. The data were produced by immunoSEQ multiplex PCR, yet TCRdb's version contains in-frame clones alone and is incomplete. The profile covers over 150,000 clones, with 75% appearing a single time and about 4.9% taken by the ten largest. The sample was PBMCs. The receptors shown here come from a male donor in good health and CMV-seronegative.

V usage is TRBV19 and J usage is TRBJ2-1; unclear D gene. Germline lookup yields CDR1 LNHDA and CDR2 SQIVND (reference sequence). Between the trimmed V and J ends, which lost 5 bases and 0 bases, there was a span of 14 bases. CDR3 size: 16 residues. DNA for the CDR3: TGTGCCAGTAGTTTTCAGCTCTCTAGCTCCTACAATGAGCAGTTCTTC. This sequence encodes CASSFQLSSSYNEQFF.

The CDR3 sequence: CASSSQDLYEQYF. Here the CDR3 DNA reads TGTGCCAGCAGCTCCCAGGATCTCTACGAGCAGTACTTC. The chain links TRBV7-2 to TRBJ2-7; D gene unclear. Germline assignment: CDR1 SGHTA and CDR2 FQGNSA. Trimming stripped 4 bases from V and 3 bases from J, with 10 bases between. This CDR3 has 13 residues. Full variable domain (outside the CDR3, taken from reference TRBV7-2 and TRBJ2-7): GAGVSQSPSNKVTEKGKDVELRCDPISGHTALYWYRQSLGQGLEFLIYFQGNSAPDKSGLPSDRFSAERTGGSVSTLTIQRTQQEDSAVYLCASSSQDLYEQYFGPGTRLTVT.

The sample holds a few counts of this clone. CDR3 loop: CASSPGSPGGVIDNEQFF. In DNA, the CDR3 is TGTGCCAGCTCACCGGGATCACCAGGGGGCGTTATCGACAATGAGCAGTTCTTC. The chain couples TRBV18 to TRBJ2-1; 8 bases align to TRBD1. V lost 3 bases to trimming and J lost 5 bases; unmatched junction nucleotides: 15. The germline V gene has CDR1 KGHSH and CDR2 LQKENI. The CDR3 has 18 amino acids.

V gene TRBV5-1 combines with J gene TRBJ2-5, with D possibly matching TRBD1 (5 bases). CDR3 size: 16 residues. Germline CDR1 SGHRS, CDR2 YFSETQ. V was pared by 7 bases and J by 5 bases, with 24 bases between. CDR3 amino acids: CASGNAPPGLSETQYF. CDR3 bases: TGCGCCAGCGGCAATGCCCCTCCAGGGTTGTCGGAGACCCAGTACTTC. Drawing the rest from reference TRBV5-1 and TRBJ2-5, the complete variable domain is KAGVTQTPRYLIKTRGQQVTLSCSPISGHRSVSWYQQTPGQGLQFLFEYFSETQRNKGNFPGRFSGRQFSNSRSEMNVSTLELGDSALYLCASGNAPPGLSETQYFGPGTRLLVL.

Here the CDR3 DNA reads TGCGCCAGCAGCCCGTTACTTAGTCGAGCTAACTATGGCTACACCTTC. Its translation is CASSPLLSRANYGYTF. This chain uses TRBV5-1 with TRBJ1-2; D gene ambiguous. CDR1 and CDR2 (germline): SGHRS, YFSETQ. The CDR3 is 16 amino acids. V was trimmed by 4 bases and J by 0 bases, leaving 16 bases between them.

This chain connects TRBV19 to TRBJ1-6, with TRBD1 matching over 10 bases. CDR1 and CDR2 (germline): LNHDA, SQIVND (reference sequence). With V trimmed by 6 bases and J by 10 bases, 6 bases remained unmatched. The CDR3 spans 14 residues. The CDR3 DNA is TGTGCCAGTAGAACCGGGACAGGGGAATCACCCCTCCACTTT. Its translation is CASRTGTGESPLHF. Full variable domain (outside the CDR3, taken from reference TRBV19 and TRBJ1-6): DGGITQSPKYLFRKEGQNVTLSCEQNLNHDAMYWYRQDPGQGLRLIYYSQIVNDFQKGDIAEGYSVSREKKESFPLTVTSAQKNPTAFYLCASRTGTGESPLHFGNGTRLTVT.

This rearrangement joins TRBV27 to TRBJ1-5; D gene uncertain. Germline V gene sequence: CDR1 MNHEY, CDR2 SMNVEV (reference sequence). The V gene lost 3 bases and the J gene lost 4 bases, with 7 bases spanning the gap. The CDR3 loop spans 13 amino acids. The CDR3 DNA reads TGTGCCAGCAGTTTGTCCGGGAATCAGCCCCAGCATTTT. Translation: CASSLSGNQPQHF.

The chain employs TRBV7-3 and TRBJ2-1; TRBD2 aligns across 9 bases. The CDR3 runs 17 residues. The J segment lost 12 bases and the V segment lost 5 bases, leaving 20 bases of the junction unmatched. The V gene's germline CDR1 is SGHTA and CDR2 FQGTGA. CDR3 in amino acids: CASSRSQGSGGSWGQFF. CDR3 sequence (DNA): TGTGCCAGCAGCCGGTCCCAGGGAAGCGGGGGGAGCTGGGGGCAGTTCTTC.

This clone was seen just once. The J gene is TRBJ1-2, the V gene TRBV5-1, with D possibly being TRBD1 (5 bases). Germline CDR1 is SGHRS and CDR2 is YFSETQ. The CDR3 runs to 15 residues. V was clipped by 5 bases and J by 3 bases, with 17 bases between them. CDR3: CASRSGFELDYGYTF. For the CDR3, the DNA is TGCGCCAGCAGGTCAGGGTTTGAACTTGACTATGGCTACACCTTC.

The rearrangement joins TRBV5-1 to TRBJ2-3; 9 positions match TRBD2. The V gene's germline CDR1 is SGHRS and CDR2 YFSETQ. CDR3 length: 17 residues. J was trimmed by 4 bases and V by 0 bases; bases with no gene match: 9. CDR3 in amino acids: CASSLAGSSGEADTQYF. CDR3 DNA: TGCGCCAGCAGCTTGGCCGGGTCTAGCGGGGAGGCAGATACGCAGTATTTT.

This clone was found once. This chain uses TRBV6-1 with TRBJ2-7, with 10 bases that match TRBD2. Germline loops: CDR1 MNHNS, CDR2 SASEGT. With V trimmed by 8 bases and J by 5 bases, 9 bases remained unmatched. The CDR3 is 14 residues long. The CDR3 is CASHLPSGGHEQYF. The CDR3 coding sequence is TGTGCCAGCCACCTCCCTAGCGGGGGCCACGAGCAGTACTTC.

This clone was seen a handful of times. CDR3 DNA: TGCGCCAGCAGCTCGGGACAGAGCTCTGGAAACACCATATATTTT. Protein product: CASSSGQSSGNTIYF. The V call is TRBV5-1, the J call TRBJ1-3, with 7 positions matching TRBD1. V lost 3 bases and J lost 0; bases outside the gene matches: 3. This CDR3 spans 15 amino acids. CDR1 SGHRS and CDR2 YFSETQ come from the germline V gene.

This clone was detected only a few times. The chain carries TRBV25-1 and TRBJ1-6; TRBD1 agrees at 7 bases. V was clipped by 7 bases and J by 10 bases; unmatched bases: 10. This CDR3 comprises 14 residues. The germline CDR1 and CDR2 sequences are MGHDK and SYGVNS. Written as DNA, the CDR3 is TGTGCCAGCACCCAAACAGGGGCTAACTCACCCCTCCACTTT. Protein sequence: CASTQTGANSPLHF.

In DNA form, the CDR3 reads TGTGCCAGCAGCCCTAGCTCGGGGTACACCGGGGAGCTGTTTTTT. Translated: CASSPSSGYTGELFF. The chain recombines TRBV7-3 with TRBJ2-2, with TRBD2 as a possible D gene (5 bases). Per germline, CDR1 SGHTA and CDR2 FQGTGA. V lost 5 bases and J 3 bases, leaving 13 bases between the germline ends. The CDR3 runs 15 residues.

This clone turned up a few times. The rearrangement links TRBV7-9 to TRBJ2-7; 8 nucleotides line up with TRBD2. CDR1 is SEHNR, CDR2 FQNEAQ, per germline (reference sequence). The CDR3 consists of 12 residues. The CDR3 sequence: CSTGRGVYEQYF. The CDR3 DNA follows: TGTTCCACCGGGCGGGGGGTGTACGAGCAGTACTTC.

This rearrangement joins TRBV6-6 to TRBJ2-2, with 9 bases that match TRBD2. After removal of 8 bases from V and 7 bases from J, the junction contained 14 bases not matched to a gene. Per germline, CDR1 MNHNY and CDR2 SVGAGI (reference sequence). The CDR3 has 16 amino acids. The CDR3, as DNA: TGTGCCAGCGCCCAAAGGGCCAGCGGGGGGAACGGGGAGCTGTTTTTT. Its translation is CASAQRASGGNGELFF.

This rearrangement joins TRBV7-2 to TRBJ1-5; 10 bases match TRBD1. Germline V gene data show CDR1 as SGHTA and CDR2 as FQGNSA. Trimming took 5 bases from V and 6 from J; bases not matched to a gene: 10. The CDR3 is 16 residues long. CDR3 coding DNA: TGTGCCAGCAGCGGTCCCGGGACAGGGGCATCTCAGCCCCAGCATTTT. Its protein is CASSGPGTGASQPQHF.

This rearrangement joins TRBV25-1 to TRBJ1-6, with a weak D call TRBD1 (6 bases). The germline V gene has CDR1 MGHDK and CDR2 SYGVNS. The V gene lost 2 bases and the J gene lost 10 bases, with 12 bases spanning the gap. CDR3 length equals 14 residues. The CDR3 region has the DNA TGTGCCAGCAGTGAACCGACAGGCAGCTCACCCCTCCACTTT. This codes for CASSEPTGSSPLHF.

This clone appeared a few times. The rearrangement joins TRBV27 to TRBJ2-5; 9 nucleotides match TRBD1. The CDR3 is 15 amino acids. V lost 6 bases and J lost 4; bases outside the gene matches: 9. In germline, CDR1 is MNHEY, CDR2 SMNVEV (reference sequence). DNA of the CDR3: TGTGCCAGCAGCACGGGACAGGGCAGGAGAGAGACCCAGTACTTC. Translation gives CASSTGQGRRETQYF.

This chain links TRBV19 with TRBJ1-5; D perhaps matches TRBD1 (5 bases). V was shortened by 6 bases and J by 1 base, with 16 bases between the two germline ends. Germline V gives CDR1 LNHDA, CDR2 SQIVND (reference sequence). The CDR3 spans 16 residues. CDR3 amino acids: CASRNGGGGSNQPQHF. The CDR3 DNA sequence: TGTGCCAGTAGGAACGGGGGGGGAGGAAGCAATCAGCCCCAGCATTTT.

The CDR3 sequence: CASSQKRQLEKLNQPQHF. The DNA for the CDR3 is TGCGCCAGCAGCCAAAAACGACAGTTGGAGAAACTCAATCAGCCCCAGCATTTT. The rearrangement uses TRBV4-3 and TRBJ1-5; D possibly corresponds to TRBD1 (5 bases). CDR1 and CDR2 from the germline V gene are LGHNA and YSLEER. The CDR3 has 18 amino acids. Trimming removed 2 bases at V and 3 bases at J, with 20 bases between.

The V call is TRBV9, the J call TRBJ2-3; TRBD1 might be the D (5 bases). The CDR3 consists of 16 residues. V was pared by 2 bases and J by 5 bases, with 18 bases between. Germline V lookup: CDR1 SGDLS, CDR2 YYNGEE. The CDR3 region has the DNA TGTGCCAGCAGCGTTAGTGCGACAGCCCCACAAGATACGCAGTATTTT. Translating gives CASSVSATAPQDTQYF. Together with reference TRBV9 and TRBJ2-3, the CDR3 gives the full variable domain: DSGVTQTPKHLITATGQRVTLRCSPRSGDLSVYWYQQSLDQGLQFLIQYYNGEERAKGNILERFSAQQFPDLHSELNLSSLELGDSALYFCASSVSATAPQDTQYFGPGTRLTVL.

The chain recombines TRBV29-1 with TRBJ2-1; D is perhaps TRBD1 (5 bases). V was trimmed by 8 bases and J by 0 bases, leaving 5 bases between them. The CDR3 spans 11 residues. In germline, CDR1 is SQVTM, CDR2 ANQGSEA. In DNA, the CDR3 is TGCAGCACAGGCTCCTACAATGAGCAGTTCTTC. Protein sequence: CSTGSYNEQFF.

The chain recombines TRBV14 with TRBJ2-1; 8 bases line up with TRBD1. Germline V gives CDR1 SGHDN, CDR2 FVKESK. This CDR3 is built from 14 residues. J gave up 5 bases and V 6 bases, and 6 bases lay outside the gene matches. CDR3 residues: CASRKTGVDNEQFF. The CDR3 nucleotides read TGTGCCAGCAGAAAGACAGGGGTAGACAATGAGCAGTTCTTC.

The rearrangement links TRBV6-5 to TRBJ2-1; no clear D. The CDR3 spans 16 residues. Between the trimmed V and J ends, which lost 0 bases and 0 bases, there was a span of 9 bases. Germline V gene data show CDR1 as MNHEY and CDR2 as SVGAGI. Written as DNA, the CDR3 is TGTGCCAGCAGTTACTCGTTACCGGGCTCCTACAATGAGCAGTTCTTC. Protein product: CASSYSLPGSYNEQFF.

This clone was counted a few times. V is TRBV29-1 and J is TRBJ2-3, with TRBD2 identical over 11 bases. The CDR3 contains 14 residues. Trimming cost V 7 bases and J 4 bases; bases outside gene matches: 7. Germline V gene lookup returns CDR1 SQVTM and CDR2 ANQGSEA. The chain's CDR3 is CSATTSGGPDTQYF. In DNA form, the CDR3 reads TGCAGCGCTACTACTAGCGGGGGACCAGATACGCAGTATTTT.

The chain recombines TRBV6-5 with TRBJ1-2; 8 bases fit TRBD1. The germline V gene encodes CDR1 MNHEY and CDR2 SVGAGI. The V gene end was trimmed by 5 bases and the J gene end by 5 bases; junction bases not matched to a gene: 7. The CDR3 covers 14 residues. This CDR3 is CASSPDREGYGYTF. DNA for the CDR3: TGTGCCAGCAGTCCGGACAGGGAGGGATATGGCTACACCTTC.

The chain has TRBV19 and TRBJ2-7; unclear D gene. The CDR3 has 12 amino acids. The germline V gene encodes CDR1 LNHDA and CDR2 SQIVND (reference sequence). The germline V and J ends were trimmed by 6 bases and 5 bases, with 11 bases remaining between them. The CDR3 DNA reads as TGTGCCAGTAGCCCTCCAGGCGACGAGCAGTACTTC. This encodes CASSPPGDEQYF.

The rearrangement joins TRBV29-1 to TRBJ2-5, with 11 bases aligning to TRBD2. With the DNA end fitting TRBJ2-7 better, the J assignment may be wrong. Germline V gene sequence: CDR1 SQVTM, CDR2 ANQGSEA. CDR3 length equals 13 residues. The CDR3 DNA follows: TGCAGCGTTGATAGCGGGAGGGAGTACGAGCAGTACTTC. This sequence encodes CSVDSGREYEQYF.

The chain links TRBV20-1 to TRBJ2-5, with D unclear. This CDR3 region has 10 residues. The germline gives CDR1 DFQATT, CDR2 SNEGSKA (reference sequence). With 5 bases removed from V and 3 bases from J, the gap between germline ends came to 4 bases. The CDR3 sequence: CSAYKETQYF. In DNA form, the CDR3 reads TGCAGTGCTTACAAAGAGACCCAGTACTTC.

The CDR3 loop is CASRGASGANVLTF. CDR3 bases: TGTGCCAGTAGGGGGGCCTCTGGGGCCAACGTCCTGACTTTC. This chain joins TRBV19 and TRBJ2-6; D might be TRBD1 (6 bases). CDR1 and CDR2 (germline): LNHDA, SQIVND (reference sequence). Trimming left V 6 bases short and J 0 bases short, with 6 bases between. CDR3 length equals 14 residues.

With respect to this clone: The same CDR3 arises from other DNA sequences in this sample as well. The chain recombines TRBV5-1 with TRBJ1-2; a possible D gene is TRBD1 (5 bases). This CDR3 is built from 12 residues. Germline lookup yields CDR1 SGHRS and CDR2 YFSETQ. The V and J ends lost 4 bases and 4 bases respectively, with 8 bases between them. The CDR3 here is CASSLDSYGYTF. In DNA form, the CDR3 reads TGCGCCAGCAGCCTTGACAGCTATGGCTACACCTTC.